A selection of T cell receptor beta chains follows, all from one sample in a study of cytomegalovirus exposure and HLA in healthy donors. Produced via immunoSEQ multiplex PCR; TCRdb's table is partial and in-frame only. Of under 200,000 clones listed, roughly 80% are singletons. Sample: PBMCs. The receptors derive from a man in his forties in good health and CMV-seronegative. The CDR3 runs from the conserved cysteine through the conserved F or W. The order of the fields is clone size, V gene, CDR3 protein. For some rows the clone size is stated as once, few or many, or as a class when expanded; others skip it.

abundance: NA; v_gene: TRBV2; CDR3aa: CASSVGVRTEAFF
abundance: NA; v_gene: TRBV9; CDR3aa: CASSVRTTDREEAEDYGYTF
abundance: few; v_gene: TRBV11-1; CDR3aa: CASSLRRTSGGANEQFF
abundance: few; v_gene: TRBV4-1; CDR3aa: CASSLEDSVNYGYTF
abundance: NA; v_gene: TRBV2; CDR3aa: CASSPSDSYYGYTF
abundance: NA; v_gene: TRBV5-1; CDR3aa: CASSSGQGGTGELFF
abundance: NA; v_gene: TRBV29-1; CDR3aa: CSGGQGDNEQFF
abundance: NA; v_gene: TRBV10-2; CDR3aa: CASSPGTAKNTEAFF
abundance: NA; v_gene: TRBV5-1; CDR3aa: CASSFRDRGSGELFF
abundance: once; v_gene: TRBV7-3; CDR3aa: CASSFGQGDSEQYF
abundance: NA; v_gene: TRBV19; CDR3aa: CASSIRLAGPNTDTQYF
abundance: NA; v_gene: TRBV7-8; CDR3aa: CASSLGGSGNTIYF
abundance: few; v_gene: TRBV20-1; CDR3aa: CRARGNNEQFF
abundance: few; v_gene: TRBV6-6; CDR3aa: CASRETVNQPQHF
abundance: NA; v_gene: TRBV30; CDR3aa: CAHGGDNEKLFF
abundance: NA; v_gene: TRBV6-5; CDR3aa: CASSLGQAYSYEQYF
abundance: NA; v_gene: TRBV30; CDR3aa: CACPDRIGGNTIYF
abundance: NA; v_gene: TRBV5-4; CDR3aa: CASSLRGEQETQYF
abundance: NA; v_gene: TRBV4-2; CDR3aa: CASSQPDRVSSGNTIYF
abundance: NA; v_gene: TRBV27; CDR3aa: CASSSNSYEQYF
abundance: once; v_gene: TRBV5-1; CDR3aa: CASSLAAGAAGDTQYF
abundance: NA; v_gene: TRBV5-4; CDR3aa: CASSSTGLSNSPLHF
abundance: NA; v_gene: TRBV15; CDR3aa: CATSRVTGAGGFYEQYF
abundance: NA; v_gene: TRBV30; CDR3aa: CAWMGPDSSYEQYF
abundance: NA; v_gene: TRBV9; CDR3aa: CASSLVGLGRETQYF
abundance: NA; v_gene: TRBV2; CDR3aa: CASRGQGIYEQYF
abundance: NA; v_gene: TRBV4-3; CDR3aa: CASSQDDRVNYGYTF
abundance: NA; v_gene: TRBV5-1; CDR3aa: CASSLYGTSGGADTQYF
abundance: NA; v_gene: TRBV27; CDR3aa: CASSLSVQRGDHEQYF
abundance: NA; v_gene: TRBV7-9; CDR3aa: CASSLGLRSDYGYTF
abundance: NA; v_gene: TRBV11-2; CDR3aa: CASSHPRSYEQYF
abundance: NA; v_gene: TRBV7-9; CDR3aa: CASSLDTKKETQYF
abundance: NA; v_gene: TRBV6-4; CDR3aa: CASSDSGEADTQYF
abundance: NA; v_gene: TRBV9; CDR3aa: CASSVAEAGGYGYTF
abundance: few; v_gene: TRBV11-2; CDR3aa: CASSLGDRGHEQYF
abundance: NA; v_gene: TRBV29-1; CDR3aa: CSVGQDWNSPLHF
abundance: few; v_gene: TRBV7-8; CDR3aa: CASSQRQGFPLEGYTF
abundance: NA; v_gene: TRBV27; CDR3aa: CASSNDRGAVTQYF
abundance: few; v_gene: TRBV6-5; CDR3aa: CASTGTDNSPLHF
abundance: NA; v_gene: TRBV5-4; CDR3aa: CASSPWTLTEAFF
abundance: NA; v_gene: TRBV18; CDR3aa: CASSQGQSDTQYF
abundance: once; v_gene: TRBV15; CDR3aa: CATVAGRNTGELFF
abundance: once; v_gene: TRBV7-9; CDR3aa: CASSLTSGLAKNIQYF
abundance: NA; v_gene: TRBV6-6; CDR3aa: CASSYKGGASYEQYF
abundance: NA; v_gene: TRBV7-2; CDR3aa: CASSSGRGQETQYF
abundance: NA; v_gene: TRBV5-1; CDR3aa: CASSSRRGRDTEAFF
abundance: NA; v_gene: TRBV7-3; CDR3aa: CASSLGSNGIQYF
abundance: NA; v_gene: TRBV5-1; CDR3aa: CASSLRGVKTDTQYF
abundance: once; v_gene: TRBV7-2; CDR3aa: CASSLDNNYGYTF